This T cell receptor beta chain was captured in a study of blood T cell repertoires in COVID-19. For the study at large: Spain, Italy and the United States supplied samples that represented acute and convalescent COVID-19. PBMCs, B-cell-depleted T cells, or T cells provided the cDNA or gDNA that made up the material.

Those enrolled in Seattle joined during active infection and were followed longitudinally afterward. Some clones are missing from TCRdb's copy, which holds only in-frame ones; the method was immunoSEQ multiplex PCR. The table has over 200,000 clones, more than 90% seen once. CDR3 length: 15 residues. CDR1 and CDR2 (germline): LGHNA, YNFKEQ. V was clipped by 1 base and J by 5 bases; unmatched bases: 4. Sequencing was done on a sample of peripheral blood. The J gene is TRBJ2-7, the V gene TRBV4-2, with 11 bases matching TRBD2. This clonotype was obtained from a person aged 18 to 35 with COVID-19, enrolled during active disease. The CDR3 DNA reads TGTGCCAGCAGCCAAGTAGCGGGAGGGCCCAACGAGCAGTACTTC. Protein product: CASSQVAGGPNEQYF.